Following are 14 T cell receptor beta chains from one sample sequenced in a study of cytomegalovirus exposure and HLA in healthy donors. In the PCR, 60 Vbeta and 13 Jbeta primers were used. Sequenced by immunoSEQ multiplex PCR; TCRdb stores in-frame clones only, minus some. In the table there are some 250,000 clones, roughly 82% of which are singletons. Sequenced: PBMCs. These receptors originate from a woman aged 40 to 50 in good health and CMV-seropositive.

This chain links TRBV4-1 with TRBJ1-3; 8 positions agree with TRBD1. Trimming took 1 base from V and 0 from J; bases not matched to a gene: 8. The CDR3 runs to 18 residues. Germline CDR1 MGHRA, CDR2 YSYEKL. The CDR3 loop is CASSQVTGGTSSGNTIYF. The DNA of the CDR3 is TGCGCCAGCAGCCAAGTTACAGGGGGAACTAGCTCTGGAAACACCATATATTTT.

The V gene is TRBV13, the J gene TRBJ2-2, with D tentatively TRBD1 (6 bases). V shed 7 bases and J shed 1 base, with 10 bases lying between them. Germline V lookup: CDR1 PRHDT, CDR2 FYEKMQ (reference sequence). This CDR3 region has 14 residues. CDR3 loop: CASTRGRNTGELFF. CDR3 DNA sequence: TGTGCCAGCACTAGGGGGAGGAACACCGGGGAGCTGTTTTTT.

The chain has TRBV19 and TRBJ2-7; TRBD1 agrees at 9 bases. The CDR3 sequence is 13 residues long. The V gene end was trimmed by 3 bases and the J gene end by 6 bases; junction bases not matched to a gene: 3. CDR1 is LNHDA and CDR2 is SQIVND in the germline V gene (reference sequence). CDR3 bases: TGTGCCAGTAGTATGGGACAGGGCGGCGAGCAGTACTTC. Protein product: CASSMGQGGEQYF.

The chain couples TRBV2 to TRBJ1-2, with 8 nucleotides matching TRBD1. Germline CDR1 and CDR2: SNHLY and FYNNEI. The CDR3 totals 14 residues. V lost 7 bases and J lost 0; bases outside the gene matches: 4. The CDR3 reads CASIRTGTNYGYTF. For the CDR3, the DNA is TGTGCCAGCATTCGGACAGGGACTAACTATGGCTACACCTTC.

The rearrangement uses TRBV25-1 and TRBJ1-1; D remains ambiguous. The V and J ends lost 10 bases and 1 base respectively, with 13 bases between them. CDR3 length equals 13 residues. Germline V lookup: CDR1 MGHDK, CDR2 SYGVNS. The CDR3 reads CATGSRQNTEAFF. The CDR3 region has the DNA TGTGCCACCGGAAGCCGACAGAACACTGAAGCTTTCTTT.

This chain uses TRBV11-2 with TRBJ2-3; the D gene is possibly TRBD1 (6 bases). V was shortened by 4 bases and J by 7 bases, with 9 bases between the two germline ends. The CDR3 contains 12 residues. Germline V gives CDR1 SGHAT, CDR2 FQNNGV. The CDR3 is CASSSDRNTQYF. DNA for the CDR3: TGTGCCAGCAGCTCGGACAGAAATACGCAGTATTTT. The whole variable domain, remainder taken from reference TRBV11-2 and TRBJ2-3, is EAGVAQSPRYKIIEKRQSVAFWCNPISGHATLYWYQQILGQGPKLLIQFQNNGVVDDSQLPKDRFSAERLKGVDSTLKIQPAKLEDSAVYLCASSSDRNTQYFGPGTRLTVL.

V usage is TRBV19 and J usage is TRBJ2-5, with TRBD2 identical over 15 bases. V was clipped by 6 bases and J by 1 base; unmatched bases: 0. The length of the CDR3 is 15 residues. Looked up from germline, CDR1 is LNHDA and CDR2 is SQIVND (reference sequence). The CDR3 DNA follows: TGTGCCAGTAGGGGACTAGCGGGAGGCCAAGAGACCCAGTACTTC. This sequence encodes CASRGLAGGQETQYF.

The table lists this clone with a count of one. As DNA, the CDR3 is TGTGCCATCAGTGAGTCCGAGCTAGCGGGGGGACACAATGAGCAGTTCTTC. It encodes CAISESELAGGHNEQFF. The gene calls are TRBV10-3 and TRBJ2-1, with 11 bases matching TRBD2. Germline CDR1 reads ENHRY; CDR2 reads SYGVKD. CDR3 length equals 17 residues. J lost 5 bases, V lost 0 bases, and 6 bases had no gene match.

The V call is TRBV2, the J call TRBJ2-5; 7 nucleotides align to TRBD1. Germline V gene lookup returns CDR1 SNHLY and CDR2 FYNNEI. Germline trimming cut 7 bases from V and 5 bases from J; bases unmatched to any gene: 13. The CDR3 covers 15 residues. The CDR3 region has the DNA TGTGCCAGCATGAGGGCGACAGGGCGCCCGGAGACCCAGTACTTC. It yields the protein CASMRATGRPETQYF.

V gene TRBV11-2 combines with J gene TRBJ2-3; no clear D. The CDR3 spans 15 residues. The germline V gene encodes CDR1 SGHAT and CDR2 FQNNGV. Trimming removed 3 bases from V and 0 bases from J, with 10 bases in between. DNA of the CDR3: TGTGCCAGCAGCTTGGCGTGGCGGAGCACAGATACGCAGTATTTT. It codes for CASSLAWRSTDTQYF.

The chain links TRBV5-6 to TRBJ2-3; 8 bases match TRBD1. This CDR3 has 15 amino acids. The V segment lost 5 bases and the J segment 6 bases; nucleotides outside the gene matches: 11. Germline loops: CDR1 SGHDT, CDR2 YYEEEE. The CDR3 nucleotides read TGTGCCAGCAGTACCGGACAGGGTAGGTCGGATACGCAGTATTTT. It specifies CASSTGQGRSDTQYF.

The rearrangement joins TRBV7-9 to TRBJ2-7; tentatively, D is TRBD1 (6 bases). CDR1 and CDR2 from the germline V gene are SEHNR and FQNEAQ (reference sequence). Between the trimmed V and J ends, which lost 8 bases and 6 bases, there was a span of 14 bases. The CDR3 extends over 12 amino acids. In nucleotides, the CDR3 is TGTGCCAGCGGTTCCAGGGGCGGCGAGCAGTACTTC. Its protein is CASGSRGGEQYF.

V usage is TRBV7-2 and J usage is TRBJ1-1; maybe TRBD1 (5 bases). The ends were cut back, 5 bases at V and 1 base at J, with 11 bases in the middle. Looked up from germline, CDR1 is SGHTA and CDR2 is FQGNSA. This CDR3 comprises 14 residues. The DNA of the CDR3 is TGTGCCAGCAGCCCGATGGGGCAGAACACTGAAGCTTTCTTT. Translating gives CASSPMGQNTEAFF.

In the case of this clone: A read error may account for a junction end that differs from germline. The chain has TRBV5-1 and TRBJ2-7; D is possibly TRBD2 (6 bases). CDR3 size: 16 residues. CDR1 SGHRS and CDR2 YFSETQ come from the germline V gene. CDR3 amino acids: CAGSLGPGTDSYEQYF. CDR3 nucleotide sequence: TGCGCCGGCAGCTTGGGGCCCGGGACTGACTCCTACGAGCAGTACTTC.